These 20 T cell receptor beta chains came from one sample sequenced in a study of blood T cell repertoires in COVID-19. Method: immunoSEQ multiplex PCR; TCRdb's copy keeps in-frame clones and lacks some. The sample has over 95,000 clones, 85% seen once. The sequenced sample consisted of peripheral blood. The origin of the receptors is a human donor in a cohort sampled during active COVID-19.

CDR3 DNA sequence: TGTGCCAGCAGTGAGTGGACAGGGAACACTGAAGCTTTCTTT. It specifies CASSEWTGNTEAFF. The chain has TRBV2 and TRBJ1-1; TRBD1 matches 7 bases. The CDR3 has 14 residues. Trimming removed 3 bases from V and 1 base from J; junction bases left unmatched: 2. Germline values: CDR1 SNHLY, CDR2 FYNNEI.

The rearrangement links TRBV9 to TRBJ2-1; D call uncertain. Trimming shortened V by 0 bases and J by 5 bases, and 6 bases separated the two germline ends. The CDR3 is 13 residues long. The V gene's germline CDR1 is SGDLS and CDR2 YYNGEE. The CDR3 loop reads CASSVDYHNEQFF. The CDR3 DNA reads TGTGCCAGCAGCGTAGACTACCACAATGAGCAGTTCTTC. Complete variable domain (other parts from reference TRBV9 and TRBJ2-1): DSGVTQTPKHLITATGQRVTLRCSPRSGDLSVYWYQQSLDQGLQFLIQYYNGEERAKGNILERFSAQQFPDLHSELNLSSLELGDSALYFCASSVDYHNEQFFGPGTRLTVL.

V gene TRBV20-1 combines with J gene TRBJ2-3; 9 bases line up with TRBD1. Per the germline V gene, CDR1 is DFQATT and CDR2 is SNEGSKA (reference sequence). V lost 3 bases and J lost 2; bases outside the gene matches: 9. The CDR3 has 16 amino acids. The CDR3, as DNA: TGCAGTGCTAGTCCCTGGGACAGGGCCCCCACAGATACGCAGTATTTT. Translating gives CSASPWDRAPTDTQYF.

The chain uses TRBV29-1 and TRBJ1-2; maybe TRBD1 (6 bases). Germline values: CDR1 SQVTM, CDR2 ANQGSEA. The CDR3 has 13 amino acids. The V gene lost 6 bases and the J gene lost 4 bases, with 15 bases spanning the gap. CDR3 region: CSVQDSLVYGYTF. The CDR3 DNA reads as TGCAGCGTGCAGGACAGTTTGGTCTATGGCTACACCTTC.

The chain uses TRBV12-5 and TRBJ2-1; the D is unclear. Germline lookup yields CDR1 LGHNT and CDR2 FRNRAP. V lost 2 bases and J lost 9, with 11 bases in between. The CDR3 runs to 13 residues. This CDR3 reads CASGLSGASEQFF. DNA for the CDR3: TGTGCTAGTGGTTTGTCGGGTGCGTCTGAGCAGTTCTTC.

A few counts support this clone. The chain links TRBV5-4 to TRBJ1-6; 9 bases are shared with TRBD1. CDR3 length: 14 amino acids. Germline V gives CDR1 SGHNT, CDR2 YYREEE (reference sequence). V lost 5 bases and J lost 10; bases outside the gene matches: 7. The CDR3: CASSRDRDQSPLHF. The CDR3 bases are TGTGCCAGCAGTCGGGACAGGGATCAGTCACCCCTCCACTTT.

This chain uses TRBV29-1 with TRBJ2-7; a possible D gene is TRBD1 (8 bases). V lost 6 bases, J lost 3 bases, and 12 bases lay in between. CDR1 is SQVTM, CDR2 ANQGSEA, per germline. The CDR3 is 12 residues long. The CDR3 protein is CSVTGEGYEQYF. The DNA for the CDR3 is TGCAGCGTGACAGGGGAGGGCTACGAGCAGTACTTC.

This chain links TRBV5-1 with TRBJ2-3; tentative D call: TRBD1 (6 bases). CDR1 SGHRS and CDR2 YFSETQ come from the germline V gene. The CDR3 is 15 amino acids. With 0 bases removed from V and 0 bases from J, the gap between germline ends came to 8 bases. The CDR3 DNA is TGCGCCAGCAGCTTGGAGGGGGATAGCACAGATACGCAGTATTTT. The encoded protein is CASSLEGDSTDTQYF.

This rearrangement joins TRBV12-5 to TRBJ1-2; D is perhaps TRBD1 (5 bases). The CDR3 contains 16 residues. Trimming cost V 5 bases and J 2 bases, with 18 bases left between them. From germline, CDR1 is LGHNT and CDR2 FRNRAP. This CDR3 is CASGPSPGLGNYGYTF. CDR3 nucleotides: TGTGCTAGTGGTCCTTCCCCGGGACTCGGGAACTATGGCTACACCTTC.

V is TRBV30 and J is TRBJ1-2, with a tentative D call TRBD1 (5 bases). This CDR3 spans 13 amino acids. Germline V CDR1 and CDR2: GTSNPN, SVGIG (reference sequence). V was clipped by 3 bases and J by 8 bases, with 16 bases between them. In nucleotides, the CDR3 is TGTGCCTGGAGCCCAGGACAAGGGGTAGGCTACACCTTC. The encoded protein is CAWSPGQGVGYTF.

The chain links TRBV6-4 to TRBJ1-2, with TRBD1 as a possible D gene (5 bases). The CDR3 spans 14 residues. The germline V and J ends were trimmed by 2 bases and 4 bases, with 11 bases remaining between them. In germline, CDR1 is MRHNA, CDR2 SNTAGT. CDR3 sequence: CASSDSQGSYGYTF. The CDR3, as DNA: TGTGCCAGCAGTGACAGTCAGGGATCCTATGGCTACACCTTC.

The DNA of the CDR3 is TGTGCCACCAGTGATCCCAGACAGGGTGTTTACGAGCAGTACTTC. Translation: CATSDPRQGVYEQYF. V gene TRBV24-1 combines with J gene TRBJ2-7; 7 positions agree with TRBD1. The CDR3 has 15 amino acids. Germline CDR1 and CDR2: KGHDR and SFDVKD. V lost 3 bases, J lost 4 bases, and 8 bases stayed unmatched.

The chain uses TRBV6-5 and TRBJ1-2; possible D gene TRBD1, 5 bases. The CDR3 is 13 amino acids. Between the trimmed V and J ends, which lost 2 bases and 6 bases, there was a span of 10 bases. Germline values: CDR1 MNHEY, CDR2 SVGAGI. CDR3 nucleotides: TGTGCCAGCAGTTACACAGGCACCCATGGCTACACCTTC. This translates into CASSYTGTHGYTF.

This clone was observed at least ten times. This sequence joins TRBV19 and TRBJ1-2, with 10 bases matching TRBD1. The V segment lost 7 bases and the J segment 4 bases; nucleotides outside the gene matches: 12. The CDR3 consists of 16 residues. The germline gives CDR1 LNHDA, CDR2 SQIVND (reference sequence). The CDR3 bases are TGTGCCAGTATGGGGGTCCGGGACAGGGGCTCCTATGGCTACACCTTC. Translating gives CASMGVRDRGSYGYTF.

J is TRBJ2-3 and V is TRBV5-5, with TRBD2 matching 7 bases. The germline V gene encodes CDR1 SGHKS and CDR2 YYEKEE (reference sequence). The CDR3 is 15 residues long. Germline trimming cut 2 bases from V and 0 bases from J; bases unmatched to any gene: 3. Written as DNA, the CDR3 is TGTGCCAGCAGCTTAAGCGGGGCGAGCACAGATACGCAGTATTTT. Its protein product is CASSLSGASTDTQYF.

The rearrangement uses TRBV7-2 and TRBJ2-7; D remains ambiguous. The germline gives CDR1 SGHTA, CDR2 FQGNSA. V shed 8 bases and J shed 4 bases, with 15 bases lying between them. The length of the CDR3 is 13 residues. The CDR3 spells CASADPLWYEQYF. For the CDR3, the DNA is TGTGCCAGCGCAGATCCTTTATGGTACGAGCAGTACTTC.

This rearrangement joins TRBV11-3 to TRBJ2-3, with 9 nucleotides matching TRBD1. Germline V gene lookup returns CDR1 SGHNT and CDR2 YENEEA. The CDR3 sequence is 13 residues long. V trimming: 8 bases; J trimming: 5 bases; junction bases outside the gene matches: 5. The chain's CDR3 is CASRDREGDTQYF. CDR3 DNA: TGTGCCAGCCGGGACAGGGAGGGAGATACGCAGTATTTT.

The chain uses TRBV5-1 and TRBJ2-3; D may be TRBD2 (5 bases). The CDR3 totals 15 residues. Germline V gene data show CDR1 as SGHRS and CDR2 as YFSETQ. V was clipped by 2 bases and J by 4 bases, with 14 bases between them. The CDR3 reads CASSFRSDGADTQYF. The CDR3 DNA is TGCGCCAGCAGCTTCAGGAGCGACGGGGCAGATACGCAGTATTTT.

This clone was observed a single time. The CDR3 loop reads CASTFSRDTVPAQYF. The DNA of the CDR3 is TGTGCCAGCACATTCTCCCGGGACACGGTCCCGGCCCAGTACTTC. The chain has TRBV6-5 and TRBJ2-5; TRBD1 might be the D (6 bases). Germline V gene lookup returns CDR1 MNHEY and CDR2 SVGAGI. There are 15 residues in the CDR3. Trimming left V 7 bases short and J 9 bases short, with 24 bases between.

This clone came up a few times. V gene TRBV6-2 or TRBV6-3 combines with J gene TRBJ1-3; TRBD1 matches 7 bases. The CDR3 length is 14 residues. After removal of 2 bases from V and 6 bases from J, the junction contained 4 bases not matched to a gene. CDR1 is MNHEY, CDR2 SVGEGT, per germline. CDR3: CASSYDGQENTIYF. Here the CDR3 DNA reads TGTGCCAGCAGTTACGATGGACAGGAAAACACCATATATTTT.